The source of this T cell receptor beta chain is a study of post-analysis software for immune sequencing data. There are a few counts of this clonotype. What it binds is unknown. Every TCR beta cDNA library bore unique molecular identifiers. TCRdb re-called the PCR reads with MiXCR, one entry per CDR3 protein. The data contain hundreds of thousands of distinct CDR3 sequences, over 45% of them singletons. Germline-derived CDR1 and CDR2 are ENHRY and SYGVKD. CDR3 length: 14 amino acids. The V gene end was trimmed by 11 bases and the J gene end by 2 bases; junction bases not matched to a gene: 6. Findings and caveats of the study: The authors found that F measure strongly co-clustered same-batch samples. Included in a set of roughly 5 TRBV segments more frequent in patients than controls were TRBV5-6, TRBV5-1 and TRBV20-1. For normalized Chao1 diversity, multiple sclerosis patients scored significantly lower than controls did.

The sequencing input was blood. The receptor's source is a girl under 10 years old with multiple sclerosis. V usage is TRBV10-3 and J usage is TRBJ2-1; 10 positions match TRBD1. The CDR3 sequence: CASTGTGAYNEQFF. The CDR3 DNA reads TGTGCCTCCACCGGGACAGGGGCCTACAATGAGCAGTTCTTC.